The 16 T cell receptor beta chains below come from one sample, sequenced in a study of blood T cell repertoires in COVID-19 (dated by TCRdb to 2020 to 2021). Library creation used the immunoSEQ multiplex PCR assay. In its TCRdb copy, this immuneACCESS table keeps in-frame sequences only and misses some clones. Where compared with another copy, unresolved V genes explain less than half of these, and the others have no known cause. The sample has 200,000 to 300,000 clones on record, 81% of them singletons. The biggest ten clones account for roughly 7.9% of the sample. Material for sequencing was peripheral blood. These receptor sequences come from a woman aged 80 or older with acute or convalescent COVID-19.

This chain links TRBV18 with TRBJ1-2; D gene unclear. CDR3 length: 11 amino acids. V was trimmed by 2 bases and J by 7 bases, leaving 5 bases between them. Germline V gene lookup returns CDR1 KGHSH and CDR2 LQKENI. This CDR3 is CASSPEPGYTF. CDR3 nucleotide sequence: TGTGCCAGCTCACCAGAGCCTGGCTACACCTTC.

The chain combines TRBV19 with TRBJ1-1; 11 bases are a match to TRBD1. The CDR3 is 15 amino acids. V shed 6 bases, J shed 1 base, and the junction held 4 bases outside the gene matches. Germline lookup yields CDR1 LNHDA and CDR2 SQIVND (reference sequence). DNA of the CDR3: TGTGCCAGTAGGGACAGGGGGCGGGGGAACACTGAAGCTTTCTTT. It encodes CASRDRGRGNTEAFF.

The V gene is TRBV27, the J gene TRBJ1-1; 10 bases map to TRBD1. The CDR3 is 16 residues long. V trimming: 4 bases; J trimming: 3 bases; junction bases outside the gene matches: 8. Germline CDR1 reads MNHEY; CDR2 reads SMNVEV (reference sequence). The CDR3 nucleotides read TGTGCCAGCAGTTCCAAGACAGGGGGCGTCGACACTGAAGCTTTCTTT. It specifies CASSSKTGGVDTEAFF.

The gene calls are TRBV7-2 and TRBJ1-1; D is undetermined. The CDR3 runs 14 residues. The germline V gene encodes CDR1 SGHTA and CDR2 FQGNSA. V was trimmed by 3 bases and J by 1 base, leaving 9 bases between them. The CDR3, as DNA: TGTGCCAGCAGCTTTATTACAGCGAACACTGAAGCTTTCTTT. This gives the protein CASSFITANTEAFF.

The chain employs TRBV7-8 and TRBJ1-5; TRBD1 might be the D (5 bases). The CDR3 is 15 residues long. V dropped 1 base and J dropped 0 bases, with 7 bases sitting between them. The germline CDR1 and CDR2 sequences are SGHVS and FQNEAQ. The CDR3 DNA reads TGTGCCAGCAGCTTAGGACAGTATAGCAATCAGCCCCAGCATTTT. Translated, it gives CASSLGQYSNQPQHF. The full variable domain, in which reference TRBV7-8 and TRBJ1-5 provide the parts outside the CDR3, is GAGVSQSPRYKVAKRGQDVALRCDPISGHVSLFWYQQALGQGPEFLTYFQNEAQLDKSGLPSDRFFAERPEGSVSTLKIQRTQQEDSAVYLCASSLGQYSNQPQHFGDGTRLSIL.

This clone has a single count. This CDR3 reads CASGRQGELYEQYF. The CDR3 DNA follows: TGTGCCAGTGGGCGACAGGGGGAACTCTACGAGCAGTACTTC. The rearrangement joins TRBV19 to TRBJ2-7; TRBD1 aligns across 9 bases. CDR3 length: 14 residues. Per the germline V gene, CDR1 is LNHDA and CDR2 is SQIVND (reference sequence). V lost 8 bases and J lost 3; bases outside the gene matches: 8.

This rearrangement joins TRBV24-1 to TRBJ2-5; a possible D gene is TRBD1 (5 bases). Germline assignment: CDR1 KGHDR and CDR2 SFDVKD. Trimming took 9 bases from V and 0 from J, leaving 10 bases between them. This CDR3 is 13 amino acids long. CDR3 bases: TGTGCCACCTCCGACAGCTACCAAGAGACCCAGTACTTC. Its protein product is CATSDSYQETQYF.

This chain joins TRBV18 and TRBJ1-4; no reliable D call. The germline V gene has CDR1 KGHSH and CDR2 LQKENI. V gave up 6 bases and J gave up 3 bases, with 17 bases separating them. This CDR3 spans 16 amino acids. The CDR3 nucleotides are TGTGCCAGCTCCCAATTCAGGAAGCAGGCTAATGAAAAACTGTTTTTT. Amino acids: CASSQFRKQANEKLFF.

At least ten counts were recorded for this clone. The chain joins TRBV2 to TRBJ2-5, with D perhaps TRBD1 (5 bases). Trimming removed 7 bases at V and 4 bases at J, with 16 bases between. Looked up from germline, CDR1 is SNHLY and CDR2 is FYNNEI. This CDR3 region has 14 residues. CDR3 sequence (DNA): TGTGCCAGCACCCCGGGTTATCAGGGAGAGACCCAGTACTTC. This codes for CASTPGYQGETQYF.

The V call is TRBV6-5, the J call TRBJ1-3, with D possibly matching TRBD1 (5 bases). Trimming pared 3 bases from V and 3 bases from J, leaving 12 bases between. CDR3 size: 15 residues. Per germline, CDR1 MNHEY and CDR2 SVGAGI. This CDR3 is CASSYSGLYGNTIYF. In DNA, the CDR3 is TGTGCCAGCAGTTATTCGGGACTGTATGGAAACACCATATATTTT.

The chain couples TRBV27 to TRBJ2-3; D remains unclear. Germline values: CDR1 MNHEY, CDR2 SMNVEV (reference sequence). The V end was cut by 3 bases, the J end by 2 bases, with 9 bases between. CDR3 size: 14 residues. The CDR3 coding sequence is TGTGCCAGCAGTTTTCGCGTTCACACAGATACGCAGTATTTT. This translates into CASSFRVHTDTQYF.

This clone occurred a few times. This chain uses TRBV6-5 with TRBJ2-7; 9 bases agree with TRBD1. V shed 6 bases and J 4 bases; nucleotides not matched to a gene: 10. This CDR3 region has 15 residues. Germline CDR1 and CDR2: MNHEY and SVGAGI. For the CDR3, the DNA is TGTGCCAGCAGGGCCGACGACAGGGGGTTTTACGAGCAGTACTTC. Amino acid sequence: CASRADDRGFYEQYF.

The gene calls are TRBV19 and TRBJ1-5; 9 nucleotides agree with TRBD1. V lost 4 bases and J lost 7; bases outside the gene matches: 11. This CDR3 is built from 16 residues. Germline CDR1 and CDR2: LNHDA and SQIVND (reference sequence). CDR3 sequence: CASSKGTGKGIQPQHF. The DNA of the CDR3 is TGTGCCAGTAGTAAAGGGACAGGGAAAGGGATCCAGCCCCAGCATTTT.

Note on this clone: The identical CDR3 is also encoded by other nucleotide sequences in the sample. This chain joins TRBV6-5 and TRBJ1-5; D possibly corresponds to TRBD1 (6 bases). Deletions cut 6 bases from V and 2 bases from J, with 8 bases between. The CDR3 is made up of 13 amino acids. Per the germline V gene, CDR1 is MNHEY and CDR2 is SVGAGI. CDR3 residues: CASSRQGNQPQHF. The CDR3 DNA is TGTGCCAGCAGCCGACAGGGCAATCAGCCCCAGCATTTT.

The chain uses TRBV5-1 and TRBJ2-5; D is unclear. The ends were cut back, 1 base at V and 2 bases at J, with 6 bases in the middle. CDR1 and CDR2 (germline): SGHRS, YFSETQ. The CDR3 is 13 amino acids. The CDR3 DNA sequence: TGCGCCAGCAGCTTGTGGCTTCAAGAGACCCAGTACTTC. Translated: CASSLWLQETQYF.

This sequence joins TRBV11-3 and TRBJ1-5, with a possible D match to TRBD1 (6 bases). Trimming shortened V by 3 bases and J by 0 bases, and 21 bases separated the two germline ends. CDR3 length equals 19 residues. CDR1 and CDR2 (germline): SGHNT, YENEEA. CDR3 bases: TGTGCCAGCAGCTTCGGGATAGGGGAAAGGGGGTATAGCAATCAGCCCCAGCATTTT. Protein product: CASSFGIGERGYSNQPQHF.